This entry features one T cell receptor beta chain sequence. Its specificity is not known. Germline V gene data show CDR1 as SGHRS and CDR2 as YFSETQ. The V segment lost 2 bases and the J segment 1 base; nucleotides outside the gene matches: 6. This CDR3 is 16 amino acids long. The data were taken from a study of shared clonotypes between healthy human individuals. Across the study: Each donor contributed plates that comprised three CD4 naive, three CD4 memory, two CD8 naive and one CD8 memory. Study-level results: The sharing of 4.5% to 5.5% of naive CD4 clonotypes was seen across several donors.

The sorted-subset replicate PCRs were given 200 ng DNA, which is 25,000 to 35,000 T cell genomes. Profiling relied on immunoSEQ multiplex PCR, and the TCRdb table lists in-frame clones only, not all of them. The table shows some 630,000 clones, with 72% occurring only once. The source is a woman in her twenties or thirties in good health. The chain recombines TRBV5-1 with TRBJ2-5, with 9 bases lining up with TRBD1. The sequenced sample consisted of memory CD4+ T cells sorted from blood. Subset here: CD45RA-negative fraction. The CDR3: CASSFSSGQGQETQYF. The DNA of the CDR3 is TGCGCCAGCAGCTTCTCCTCGGGACAGGGCCAAGAGACCCAGTACTTC.